This is a list of T cell receptor beta chains from one sample in a study of PD-1 blockade in classical Hodgkin lymphoma. Only in-frame clones appear in the TCRdb table, and some are missing; sequencing was by immunoSEQ multiplex PCR. Here the sample spans 12,000 or so clones, 85% being singletons. The specimen comprised CD8+ T cells from blood, sampled before the fourth cycle of nivolumab. The receptors stem from a human donor with classical Hodgkin lymphoma. The donor label of this sample is uncertain. The CDR3 runs from the conserved cysteine through the conserved F or W. D genes are given only for firm matches. Clone size is not always given. Where it is, it says once, few, many or a class for expanded clones.

>TRBD2|TRBV2|-|TRBJ2-1
TGTGCCAGCAGTGAGGACGGGAGGGTCTACAATGAGCAGTTCTTC
CASSEDGRVYNEQFF
>-|TRBV9|few|TRBJ2-7
TGTGCCAGCAGCGACAGATGGGGGTTGGAGCAGTACTTC
CASSDRWGLEQYF
>-|TRBV30|-|TRBJ2-7
TGTGCCTGGAGTGGACTCGGAGTCTACGAGCAGTACTTC
CAWSGLGVYEQYF
>-|TRBV29-1|-|TRBJ2-1
TGCAGCGTTGTGGATCGGGAGTATTACATTAGTGAGCAGTTCTTC
CSVVDREYYISEQFF
>TRBD1|TRBV6-5|-|TRBJ2-7
TGTGCCAGCAGAGAGACAGGGGAACCCTACGAGCAGTACTTC
CASRETGEPYEQYF
>-|TRBV19|-|TRBJ2-1
TGTGCCAGTAGTACAGGGACTTGGTACAATGAGCAGTTCTTC
CASSTGTWYNEQFF
>-|TRBV30|-|TRBJ1-4
TGTGCCTGGAGATCCCCGAGGGGGGGTGAAAAACTGTTTTTT
CAWRSPRGGEKLFF
>-|TRBV2|large|TRBJ2-7
TGTGCCAGCAGTGGACTCGAGCAGTACTTC
CASSGLEQYF
>-|TRBV5-4|-|TRBJ1-1
TGTGCCAGCAGCCGCCCCGAGACAGGACACACTGAAGCTTTCTTT
CASSRPETGHTEAFF
>-|TRBV7-9|-|TRBJ1-1
TGTGCCAGCAGCCCCGCAGGGGCTGAAGCTTTCTTT
CASSPAGAEAFF
>-|TRBV5-4|few|TRBJ1-4
TGTGCCAGCAGCTTGGGGGAGGTTGAAAAACTGTTTTTT
CASSLGEVEKLFF
>TRBD2|TRBV27|-|TRBJ2-5
TGTGCCAGCAGTTTCCTCGGGACTAGCGGGAGGGAGACCCAGTACTTC
CASSFLGTSGRETQYF
>-|TRBV30|once|TRBJ1-5
TGTGCCTGGAGTAAGTGGGGTGGCAATCAGCCCCAGCATTTT
CAWSKWGGNQPQHF
>-|TRBV7-9|few|TRBJ1-2
TGTGCCAGCAGCGCTCGGGACGGGCGGGAACCTAACTATGGCTACACCTTC
CASSARDGREPNYGYTF
>-|TRBV4-1|once|TRBJ1-5
TGCGCCAGCAGCCTGCAACATAACCGGGACGGTAGCAATCAGCCCCAGCATTTT
CASSLQHNRDGSNQPQHF
>TRBD2|TRBV4-1|-|TRBJ2-1
TGCGCCAGCAGCCCCGGCGGGCGGGAGAGCTCCTACAATGAGCAGTTCTTC
CASSPGGRESSYNEQFF
>TRBD1|TRBV19|-|TRBJ2-7
TGTGCCAGTAGTGCAGGGACAGGAGGTTACGAGCAGTACTTC
CASSAGTGGYEQYF
>-|TRBV4-2|once|TRBJ2-1
TGTGCCAGCAGCCAAGATCCTGGACCAGCGGAAGAGCAGTTCTTC
CASSQDPGPAEEQFF
>TRBD2|TRBV2|-|TRBJ2-1
TGTGCCAGCAGTACACCACATAGCGGGACCCTCCTCAATGAGCAGTTCTTC
CASSTPHSGTLLNEQFF
>-|TRBV30|-|TRBJ1-1
TGTGCCTGGAGTTCGCCTGGACCGGGGGACACTGAAGCTTTCTTT
CAWSSPGPGDTEAFF
>TRBD2|TRBV7-6|few|TRBJ2-3
TGTGCCAGCAGCTTAGAGTGGACTAGCGAGAACACAGATACGCAGTATTTT
CASSLEWTSENTDTQYF
>-|TRBV19|once|TRBJ2-3
TGTGCCAGTAGTATTTTATCAGCAGATACGCAGTATTTT
CASSILSADTQYF
>TRBD2|TRBV2|few|TRBJ2-5
TGTGCCAGCAGGGGACTAGCGGGAGGGCCCCAAGAGACCCAGTACTTC
CASRGLAGGPQETQYF
>TRBD2|TRBV9|-|TRBJ2-7
TGTGCCAGCAGCGGACCCGGGACTAGCGGGAGTTTGGGGGGCTACGAGCAGTACTTC
CASSGPGTSGSLGGYEQYF
>-|TRBV7-9|-|TRBJ2-7
TGTGCCAGCAGCCCGCCGGGTAGATTGTACGAGCAGTACTTC
CASSPPGRLYEQYF
>TRBD1|TRBV5-1|-|TRBJ1-3
TGCGCCAGCAGCAAAGGACAGGCTCCTTCGGCTGGAAACACCATATATTTT
CASSKGQAPSAGNTIYF
>-|TRBV5-1|-|TRBJ2-1
TGCGCCAGCACCTTGAATCCTACCTGGGGCTACAATGAGCAGTTCTTC
CASTLNPTWGYNEQFF
>-|TRBV5-8|few|TRBJ1-4
TGTGCCAGCAGCTTGGTGGAGGGACCTAATGAAAAACTGTTTTTT
CASSLVEGPNEKLFF
>-|TRBV6-1|few|TRBJ2-5
TGTGCCAGCAGTGAAGGAAGCCTGCCGGAGACCCAGTACTTC
CASSEGSLPETQYF
>-|TRBV2|-|TRBJ2-7
TGTGCCAGCAGTGAAGGGCAATACTACGAGCAGTACTTC
CASSEGQYYEQYF
>-|TRBV23-1|-|TRBJ2-7
TGCGCCAGCAGTCAATTCTCGAAGCGGAACTACGAGCAGTACTTC
CASSQFSKRNYEQYF
>TRBD1|TRBV28|-|TRBJ1-4
TGTGCCAGCAGTGAACAGGGGGCGCTCAGTTTAGGACTGTTTTTT
CASSEQGALSLGLFF
>TRBD2|TRBV7-9|-|TRBJ2-1
TGTGCCAGCAGCCTATTAGCGGGAGCCAGCGTCAATGAGCAGTTCTTC
CASSLLAGASVNEQFF
>-|TRBV13|-|TRBJ2-7
TGTGCCAGCAGCCAGGTGGAGTACGAGCAGTACTTC
CASSQVEYEQYF